These 18 T cell receptor beta chains originate from one sample sequenced in a study of shared clonotypes between healthy human individuals. Measured with immunoSEQ multiplex PCR; TCRdb has only the in-frame clones, and not every one. The profile shows a few million clones, 85% to 95% of them singletons. Sequencing was done on a sample of naive CD4+ T cells sorted from blood. Subset defined: CD45RA+ positively selected. The source of these receptors is a young man in good health.

The chain combines TRBV10-3 with TRBJ1-1; D possibly corresponds to TRBD1 (5 bases). Between the trimmed V and J ends, which lost 0 bases and 7 bases, there was a span of 15 bases. Looked up from germline, CDR1 is ENHRY and CDR2 is SYGVKD. The CDR3 is 15 amino acids. CDR3 protein: CAISESRQTGGEAFF. The CDR3 DNA reads TGTGCCATCAGTGAGTCGAGGCAAACGGGGGGTGAAGCTTTCTTT.

The V gene is TRBV14, the J gene TRBJ2-1; tentatively, D is TRBD2 (6 bases). The germline V gene encodes CDR1 SGHDN and CDR2 FVKESK. Trimming pared 1 base from V and 8 bases from J, leaving 12 bases between. This CDR3 region has 14 residues. CDR3 sequence: CASSQGLVTYEQFF. The CDR3 DNA reads TGTGCCAGCAGCCAAGGACTAGTTACGTATGAGCAGTTCTTC.

The chain couples TRBV7-2 to TRBJ2-3; D is perhaps TRBD2 (5 bases). V lost 5 bases to trimming and J lost 2 bases, with 11 bases between them. CDR3 size: 14 residues. CDR1 and CDR2 from the germline V gene are SGHTA and FQGNSA. The CDR3 DNA sequence: TGTGCCAGCAGCCGTAGAGGGATCACAGATACGCAGTATTTT. The encoded protein is CASSRRGITDTQYF. The full variable domain, rest sourced from reference TRBV7-2 and TRBJ2-3, is GAGVSQSPSNKVTEKGKDVELRCDPISGHTALYWYRQSLGQGLEFLIYFQGNSAPDKSGLPSDRFSAERTGGSVSTLTIQRTQQEDSAVYLCASSRRGITDTQYFGPGTRLTVL.

The chain links TRBV6-5 to TRBJ2-3, with TRBD2 matching 10 bases. Germline V gives CDR1 MNHEY, CDR2 SVGAGI. With 4 bases clipped from V and 5 bases from J, the junction kept 6 bases outside the gene matches. The CDR3 sequence is 15 residues long. The CDR3 coding sequence is TGTGCCAGCAGTTGGACTAGCGGCTTACTAGATACGCAGTATTTT. It is translated as CASSWTSGLLDTQYF.

About this clone itself: The sample contains more than one DNA sequence encoding this CDR3. This chain connects TRBV5-1 to TRBJ2-7; D tentatively fits TRBD1 or TRBD2 (5 bases each). CDR3 length: 14 residues. V was shortened by 3 bases and J by 2 bases, with 12 bases between the two germline ends. In germline, CDR1 is SGHRS, CDR2 YFSETQ. The CDR3 DNA follows: TGCGCCAGCAGCTCAACCGGGGCCGCCTACGAGCAGTACTTC. Amino acids: CASSSTGAAYEQYF.

The chain uses TRBV10-1 and TRBJ2-3, with 10 bases identical to TRBD1. Germline assignment: CDR1 WNHNN and CDR2 SYGVQD (reference sequence). The length of the CDR3 is 16 residues. Trimming took 6 bases from V and 6 from J; bases not matched to a gene: 12. The CDR3: CASSRDRGRGSDTQYF. The DNA for the CDR3 is TGCGCCAGCAGCCGAGACAGGGGGCGGGGGTCCGATACGCAGTATTTT.

In its sample, this clone was seen once. The chain combines TRBV30 with TRBJ2-4; 11 nucleotides align to TRBD1. The V gene end was trimmed by 4 bases and the J gene end by 0 bases; junction bases not matched to a gene: 5. From germline, CDR1 is GTSNPN and CDR2 SVGIG (reference sequence). CDR3 length: 16 residues. CDR3 region: CAWMGQGVGAKNIQYF. The CDR3 DNA reads TGTGCCTGGATGGGACAGGGGGTGGGAGCCAAAAACATTCAGTACTTC.

The genes are TRBV10-1 and TRBJ2-3; TRBD2 aligns across 9 bases. CDR1 and CDR2 from the germline V gene are WNHNN and SYGVQD (reference sequence). V lost 2 bases, J lost 3 bases, and 6 bases stayed unmatched. There are 16 residues in the CDR3. CDR3 sequence: CASSEASSGVTDTQYF. DNA of the CDR3: TGCGCCAGCAGTGAGGCATCTAGCGGGGTGACAGATACGCAGTATTTT.

V usage is TRBV6-5 and J usage is TRBJ2-5; 8 bases match TRBD1. This CDR3 region has 15 residues. CDR1 and CDR2 from the germline V gene are MNHEY and SVGAGI. J gave up 5 bases and V 0 bases, and 5 bases lay outside the gene matches. Here the CDR3 DNA reads TGTGCCAGCAGTTACTCGATGTGGGACAGGGAGACCCAGTACTTC. Its protein is CASSYSMWDRETQYF.

V and J are TRBV5-1 and TRBJ1-2; D is perhaps TRBD1 (5 bases). The length of the CDR3 is 14 residues. Trimming took off 0 bases at V and 4 bases at J, with 10 bases between the two ends. CDR1 and CDR2 from the germline V gene are SGHRS and YFSETQ. The CDR3 region has the DNA TGCGCCAGCAGCTTGGTGCAGGGAGGCTATGGCTACACCTTC. It yields the protein CASSLVQGGYGYTF.

A remark on this clone: Additional DNA sequences in this sample encode the identical CDR3. V is TRBV5-6 and J is TRBJ1-1; no clear D. Germline assignment: CDR1 SGHDT and CDR2 YYEEEE. CDR3 length: 11 residues. V gave up 1 base and J gave up 5 bases, with 3 bases separating them. This CDR3 reads CASSLFTEAFF. The CDR3 nucleotides read TGTGCCAGCAGCTTGTTTACTGAAGCTTTCTTT.

The chain recombines TRBV7-9 with TRBJ2-2, with 8 bases aligning to TRBD2. Germline V lookup: CDR1 SEHNR, CDR2 FQNEAQ (reference sequence). After removal of 2 bases from V and 0 bases from J, the junction contained 2 bases not matched to a gene. The CDR3 is 16 residues long. CDR3 region: CASSLLTSANTGELFF. CDR3 coding DNA: TGTGCCAGCAGCTTACTGACTAGCGCGAACACCGGGGAGCTGTTTTTT.

This rearrangement joins TRBV5-4 to TRBJ2-2; perhaps D is TRBD1 or TRBD2 (6 bases each). This CDR3 spans 16 amino acids. V was shortened by 3 bases and J by 1 base, with 13 bases between the two germline ends. Germline CDR1 and CDR2: SGHNT and YYREEE (reference sequence). The CDR3 region has the DNA TGTGCCAGCAGCTCCGGAGGGGGAAAGAACACCGGGGAGCTGTTTTTT. This codes for CASSSGGGKNTGELFF.

This CDR3 is CASSKGQGPYEQYF. The CDR3 nucleotides read TGTGCCAGTAGTAAGGGACAGGGTCCCTACGAGCAGTACTTC. The gene calls are TRBV19 and TRBJ2-7, with 9 nucleotides matching TRBD1. This CDR3 region has 14 residues. Germline CDR1 and CDR2: LNHDA and SQIVND (reference sequence). V shed 4 bases, J shed 2 bases, and the junction held 3 bases outside the gene matches.

Worth noting for this clone: Other DNA sequences within the sample encode an identical CDR3. The V gene is TRBV10-3, the J gene TRBJ2-2; D not certain. V shed 10 bases and J shed 0 bases, with 6 bases lying between them. Germline CDR1 reads ENHRY; CDR2 reads SYGVKD. The CDR3 runs to 12 residues. CDR3 bases: TGTGCCACCAGCCCGAACACCGGGGAGCTGTTTTTT. This codes for CATSPNTGELFF.

This sequence joins TRBV7-9 and TRBJ1-2; D is possibly TRBD1 (5 bases). The germline gives CDR1 SEHNR, CDR2 FQNEAQ (reference sequence). The CDR3 length is 16 residues. The V and J ends lost 5 bases and 4 bases respectively, with 20 bases between them. CDR3 in amino acids: CASSKSMGGGFYGYTF. Here the CDR3 DNA reads TGTGCCAGCAGCAAATCGATGGGGGGAGGCTTCTATGGCTACACCTTC.

The V call is TRBV19, the J call TRBJ1-1; D not certain. Trimming removed 6 bases from V and 2 bases from J, with 22 bases in between. Germline V gene lookup returns CDR1 LNHDA and CDR2 SQIVND (reference sequence). There are 17 residues in the CDR3. As DNA, the CDR3 is TGTGCCAGTAGGGAAGCCGCCCGGGAACGGGCAAACACTGAAGCTTTCTTT. It yields the protein CASREAARERANTEAFF.

In this sample, this clone turned up a few times. The chain is built from TRBV27 and TRBJ2-1, with no clear D. Germline V gene data show CDR1 as MNHEY and CDR2 as SMNVEV (reference sequence). This CDR3 has 12 residues. Trimming removed 6 bases at V and 7 bases at J, with 10 bases between. The CDR3 DNA follows: TGTGCCAGCAGCACAGCCCTTAATGAGCAGTTCTTC. Residues: CASSTALNEQFF.